The rows below give T cell receptor delta chains drawn from one sample of a study of gamma-delta chains in newborns, infants, children. TCRdb reanalyzed the reads using CATT. The sample includes 2,000 to 2,500 delta-chain clones, around 9.9% of them seen just once. What was sequenced was blood. The receptors shown here come from a child who was a newborn, infant or young child, either healthy, febrile or measles-vaccinated (not recorded which). CDR3s include the opening cysteine and the closing phenylalanine or tryptophan. Each record gives: V gene, clone size, D gene, J gene, CDR3 DNA, CDR3 protein. D genes are given only for firm matches. A clone size is listed for some rows: how often the clone was seen (once, few, many), or a class if it is expanded.

v_call: TRDV2; clone_size: medium-sized; d_call: .; j_call: TRDJ3; cdr3_nt: TGTGCCTGTGACAGCTTAGAGGCCTTAAGCTCCTGGGACACCCGACAGATGTTTTTC; cdr3_aa: CACDSLEALSSWDTRQMFF
v_call: TRDV1; clone_size: medium-sized; d_call: TRDD3; j_call: TRDJ1; cdr3_nt: TGTGCTCTTGGGGAACCATTCGGGGGGGATACGCTGAGTTTCCCCGATAAACTCATCTTT; cdr3_aa: CALGEPFGGDTLSFPDKLIF
v_call: TRDV2; clone_size: medium-sized; d_call: TRDD3; j_call: TRDJ1; cdr3_nt: TGTGCCTGTGACACCGGTAATAACATCTACTGGGGGATACGCGGCGCCGATAAACTCATCTTT; cdr3_aa: CACDTGNNIYWGIRGADKLIF
v_call: TRDV3; clone_size: .; d_call: TRDD3; j_call: TRDJ1; cdr3_nt: TGTGCCTTTTGCGGCGGAGGAGGTACCTTCCAAAGGTTCCTCTGGGGGATACGAAACATCTACACCGATAAACTCATCTTT; cdr3_aa: CAFCGGGGTFQRFLWGIRNIYTDKLIF
v_call: TRDV1; clone_size: few; d_call: TRDD3; j_call: TRDJ1; cdr3_nt: TGTGCTCTTGGGGACCTGCCCAATTTTATAACTGGGGGATACGGCCCGATTAAACTCATCTTT; cdr3_aa: CALGDLPNFITGGYGPIKLIF
v_call: TRDV2; clone_size: large; d_call: TRDD3; j_call: TRDJ1; cdr3_nt: TGTGCCTGTGTACTAAGGGGCTGGGGGAAGGACGATAAACTCATCTTT; cdr3_aa: CACVLRGWGKDDKLIF
v_call: TRDV2; clone_size: large; d_call: TRDD3; j_call: TRDJ3; cdr3_nt: TGTGCCTGTGACTATACTGGGGGATACTCCTGGGACACCCGACAGATGTTTTTC; cdr3_aa: CACDYTGGYSWDTRQMFF
v_call: TRDV2; clone_size: .; d_call: TRDD3; j_call: TRDJ1; cdr3_nt: TGTGCCACGATGGGTCTTGCAAACTGGGGGCCCCCCCCTTGTGGCACCGATAAACTCATCTTT; cdr3_aa: CATMGLANWGPPPCGTDKLIF
v_call: TRDV1; clone_size: .; d_call: TRDD3; j_call: TRDJ3; cdr3_nt: TGTGCTCTTGGGGAACGGTCTACAGGAGGGGTTACTGGGGGTCCCTGGGACACCCGACAGATGTTTTTC; cdr3_aa: CALGERSTGGVTGGPWDTRQMFF
v_call: TRDV2; clone_size: .; d_call: TRDD3; j_call: TRDJ3; cdr3_nt: TGTGCCACCGTCCTGGGGGATACGCGTTTCTCCTGGGACACCCGACAGATGTTTTTC; cdr3_aa: CATVLGDTRFSWDTRQMFF
v_call: TRDV2; clone_size: medium-sized; d_call: TRDD3; j_call: TRDJ1; cdr3_nt: TGTGCCTGTGGCACTGGGGGATACCGGGACCAAAAACTCATCTTT; cdr3_aa: CACGTGGYRDQKLIF
v_call: TRDV1; clone_size: medium-sized; d_call: .; j_call: TRDJ1; cdr3_nt: TGTGCTCTTGGGTTCCCCCTTCCTACGGGGATACGTCCCGATAAACTCATCTTT; cdr3_aa: CALGFPLPTGIRPDKLIF
v_call: TRDV1; clone_size: medium-sized; d_call: .; j_call: TRDJ1; cdr3_nt: TGTGCTCTTGGGGGGTGTTCCGTTCCTGAAGGACTCATCTTT; cdr3_aa: CALGGCSVPEGLIF
v_call: TRDV1; clone_size: .; d_call: TRDD3; j_call: TRDJ1; cdr3_nt: TGTGCTCTTGGGAAACCCTGGCTACAACCGAGGGCAACCGGGGCCGACTGGGGGAGTCCGGCTAAACTCATCTTT; cdr3_aa: CALGKPWLQPRATGADWGSPAKLIF
v_call: TRDV2; clone_size: large; d_call: .; j_call: TRDJ1; cdr3_nt: TGTGCCTGTGACACCGGCCCGGGGACCGATAAACTCATCTTT; cdr3_aa: CACDTGPGTDKLIF
v_call: TRDV2; clone_size: .; d_call: TRDD3; j_call: TRDJ2; cdr3_nt: TGTGCCTCTCTGGGGGATAAGACAGCACAACTCTTCTTT; cdr3_aa: CASLGDKTAQLFF
v_call: TRDV1; clone_size: .; d_call: TRDD3; j_call: TRDJ1; cdr3_nt: TGTGCTCTTGGGGAATCCACTTCCCGACCCTGGGGGATAAGCACCGATAAACTCATCTTT; cdr3_aa: CALGESTSRPWGISTDKLIF
v_call: TRDV2; clone_size: large; d_call: TRDD3; j_call: TRDJ1; cdr3_nt: TGTGCCTGTGACGAGCTGGGGGATAAGGGCCCAGAACTCATCTTT; cdr3_aa: CACDELGDKGPELIF
v_call: TRDV2; clone_size: medium-sized; d_call: TRDD3; j_call: TRDJ2; cdr3_nt: TGTGCCTGTGACACTTTGGGGGATTTGACAGCACAACTCTTCTTT; cdr3_aa: CACDTLGDLTAQLFF
v_call: TRDV2; clone_size: large; d_call: TRDD3; j_call: TRDJ2; cdr3_nt: TGTGCCTGTGACACCTGGGGGATAACAGCACAACTCTTCTTT; cdr3_aa: CACDTWGITAQLFF
v_call: TRDV2; clone_size: medium-sized; d_call: TRDD3; j_call: TRDJ3; cdr3_nt: TGTGCCTGTGACACCGTGAGTGGGGGATACGGAAGCTCCTGGGACACCCGACAGATGTTTTTC; cdr3_aa: CACDTVSGGYGSSWDTRQMFF
v_call: TRDV1; clone_size: .; d_call: .; j_call: TRDJ2; cdr3_nt: TGTGCTCTTGGGGACTTGGAGCTGATCCCTCCCACCGGAAGGGCAGCACAACTCTTCTTT; cdr3_aa: CALGDLELIPPTGRAAQLFF
v_call: TRDV2; clone_size: large; d_call: .; j_call: TRDJ3; cdr3_nt: TGTGCCTGTGACTCACTGGCTTCCTGGGACACCCGACAGATGTTTTTC; cdr3_aa: CACDSLASWDTRQMFF
v_call: TRDV2; clone_size: medium-sized; d_call: TRDD3; j_call: TRDJ3; cdr3_nt: TGTGCCTGTGACACCCTCACTGGGGGTCATAGCTCCTGGGACACCCGACAGATGTTTTTC; cdr3_aa: CACDTLTGGHSSWDTRQMFF
v_call: TRDV2; clone_size: large; d_call: .; j_call: TRDJ1; cdr3_nt: TGTGCCTGTGACACCCTGGGTTACACCGATAAACTCATCTTT; cdr3_aa: CACDTLGYTDKLIF
v_call: TRDV2; clone_size: medium-sized; d_call: TRDD3; j_call: TRDJ3; cdr3_nt: TGTGCCTGTGACGTACTGGGGGACCGGGTCTACTGGGACACCCGACAGATGTTTTTC; cdr3_aa: CACDVLGDRVYWDTRQMFF
v_call: TRDV2; clone_size: large; d_call: TRDD3; j_call: TRDJ3; cdr3_nt: TGTGCCTGTGACATACTGGGGGGCTCCTGGGACACCCGACAGATGTTTTTC; cdr3_aa: CACDILGGSWDTRQMFF
v_call: TRAV29/DV5; clone_size: few; d_call: TRDD3; j_call: TRDJ1; cdr3_nt: TGTGCAGCAAGCGTAGTACTGGGGGATCCCTGTTACACCGATAAACTCATCTTT; cdr3_aa: CAASVVLGDPCYTDKLIF
v_call: TRDV1; clone_size: medium-sized; d_call: .; j_call: TRDJ2; cdr3_nt: TGTGCTCTTGGGGAATTGGGCGGGCAAGCTTTGACAGCACAACTCTTCTTT; cdr3_aa: CALGELGGQALTAQLFF
v_call: TRDV1; clone_size: medium-sized; d_call: .; j_call: TRDJ1; cdr3_nt: TGTGCTCTTGGGGACATATTCCCTAAATCACCGGGATACACCGATAAACTCATCTTT; cdr3_aa: CALGDIFPKSPGYTDKLIF
v_call: TRDV2; clone_size: hyperexpanded; d_call: TRDD3; j_call: TRDJ3; cdr3_nt: TGTGCCTGTGACATACTGGGGGATACCTGGGACACCCGACAGATGTTTTTC; cdr3_aa: CACDILGDTWDTRQMFF
v_call: TRDV2; clone_size: .; d_call: .; j_call: TRDJ3; cdr3_nt: TGTGCCCGCTTTTTTTCGACTGTGAGCTCCTGGGACACCCGACAGATGTTTTTC; cdr3_aa: CARFFSTVSSWDTRQMFF
v_call: TRDV2; clone_size: medium-sized; d_call: TRDD3; j_call: TRDJ1; cdr3_nt: TGTGCCTGTGACTCCCTGCTGGGGGCCACCAATTATGCGTACACCGATAAACTCATCTTT; cdr3_aa: CACDSLLGATNYAYTDKLIF
v_call: TRDV1; clone_size: .; d_call: .; j_call: TRDJ1; cdr3_nt: TGTGCTCTTGGGGAACTCAACCCTGGGTCCGGGCCCGATAAACTCATCTTT; cdr3_aa: CALGELNPGSGPDKLIF
v_call: TRDV1; clone_size: few; d_call: .; j_call: TRDJ1; cdr3_nt: TGTGCTCTTGGGGAACTTCCTACGCGTACTGGGGTTCGGGCCTATAAACTCATCTTT; cdr3_aa: CALGELPTRTGVRAYKLIF
v_call: TRDV2; clone_size: .; d_call: .; j_call: TRDJ3; cdr3_nt: TGTGCCACGCTTGGAGGGGGCTACGCGGGGTCCTGGGACACCCGACAGATGTTTTTC; cdr3_aa: CATLGGGYAGSWDTRQMFF
v_call: TRDV2; clone_size: .; d_call: TRDD3; j_call: TRDJ3; cdr3_nt: TGTGCCTGTGCCTTACCGGGGGATACGCTCTCCTGGGACACCCGACAGATGTTTTTC; cdr3_aa: CACALPGDTLSWDTRQMFF
v_call: TRDV1; clone_size: medium-sized; d_call: .; j_call: TRDJ1; cdr3_nt: TGTGCTCTTGGACACCACACGCCCCAGTCGGGATCACCTTACACCGATAAACTCATCTTT; cdr3_aa: CALGHHTPQSGSPYTDKLIF
v_call: TRDV1; clone_size: few; d_call: TRDD3; j_call: TRDJ1; cdr3_nt: TGTGCTCTTGGGGAACTAGGAACTGGGGATACGCCTAACCACTACACCGATAAACTCATCTTT; cdr3_aa: CALGELGTGDTPNHYTDKLIF
v_call: TRAV29/DV5; clone_size: .; d_call: TRDD3; j_call: TRDJ1; cdr3_nt: TGTTCCGCCATCATACCCCGGGGGAGTACTGGGGGATTTGACACCGATAAACTCATCTTC; cdr3_aa: CSAIIPRGSTGGFDTDKLIF
v_call: TRDV1; clone_size: .; d_call: .; j_call: TRDJ1; cdr3_nt: TGTGCTCTTGGGGGAGCGCCTTCCTACGTACTGGGGGGGGCCAAAAAACTCATCTTT; cdr3_aa: CALGGAPSYVLGGAKKLIF
v_call: TRDV2; clone_size: few; d_call: TRDD3; j_call: TRDJ1; cdr3_nt: TGTGCCTGTGACGAACTGGGGGTCCACACCGATAAACTCATCTTT; cdr3_aa: CACDELGVHTDKLIF
v_call: TRDV2; clone_size: few; d_call: TRDD3; j_call: TRDJ3; cdr3_nt: TGTGCCACCTGGGGGCCCAGCTCCTGGGACACCCGACAGATGTTTTTC; cdr3_aa: CATWGPSSWDTRQMFF